A single T cell receptor beta chain is shown here with its context. Its antigen is unidentified. There are 14 residues in the CDR3. CDR1 is SNHLY, CDR2 FYNNEI, per germline. V shed 3 bases and J shed 2 bases, with 10 bases lying between them. This record belongs to a study of cytomegalovirus exposure and HLA in healthy donors. Study summary: An analysis done earlier identified roughly 120 million unique TCR beta sequences from 150 million to 200 million T cells. Study-wide results and caveats: The study flagged about 150 TCR beta chains as cytomegalovirus-associated.

PCR was performed using 60 Vbeta and 13 Jbeta primers. Data came from immunoSEQ multiplex PCR; TCRdb stores just in-frame clones and leaves some out. Here the sample spans 45,000 to 60,000 clones, 72% being singletons. The rearrangement uses TRBV2 and TRBJ1-2, with D possibly matching TRBD1 (6 bases). This receptor was obtained from a man younger than 40 in good health and CMV-seronegative. The specimen was PBMCs. The CDR3 DNA is TGTGCCAGCAGTGATAAACAGGGCAACTATGGCTACACCTTC. Protein sequence: CASSDKQGNYGYTF.